This T cell receptor (beta chain) was retrieved from a study of fetal regulatory T cell absence and autoimmunity. Libraries were prepared by immunoSEQ multiplex PCR; TCRdb keeps only in-frame clonotypes and omits some of them. This table has more than 90,000 clones, more than 70% appearing once. The sequencing sample was made of pancreas tissue. This clonotype originated in a male donor with IPEX syndrome.

Here the CDR3 reads CSVEEVGRGREQYF. Here the CDR3 DNA reads TGCAGCGTTGAAGAGGTGGGCCGGGGTAGAGAGCAGTACTTC. The chain is built from TRBV29-1 and TRBJ2-7; TRBD2 might be the D (5 bases). The CDR3 is 14 amino acids. With 0 bases removed from V and 7 bases from J, the gap between germline ends came to 16 bases. CDR1 is SQVTM and CDR2 is ANQGSEA in the germline V gene.